This TCR beta chain appears in the sequencing data of a study of cytomegalovirus exposure and HLA in healthy donors. The CDR3 runs 15 residues. With 60 Vbeta and 13 Jbeta primers, the PCR was carried out. Repertoires were generated with immunoSEQ multiplex PCR, while TCRdb's copy carries only in-frame clones and drops some. Of 170,000 or so clones detected, approximately 80% appear once; the ten largest clones hold about 2.2%. This clonotype was obtained from a woman aged 25-40 years in good health and CMV-seronegative. The sequencing sample was made of PBMCs. The rearrangement uses TRBV21-1 and TRBJ2-5; whether TRBD2, the table's D call, matches the DNA was not checked. TRBV21-1 is annotated as a pseudogene. The CDR3 DNA reads as TGTGCCAGCAGCAACGTATCGGGATTCGAAGAGACCCAGTACTTC. As protein: CASSNVSGFEETQYF.